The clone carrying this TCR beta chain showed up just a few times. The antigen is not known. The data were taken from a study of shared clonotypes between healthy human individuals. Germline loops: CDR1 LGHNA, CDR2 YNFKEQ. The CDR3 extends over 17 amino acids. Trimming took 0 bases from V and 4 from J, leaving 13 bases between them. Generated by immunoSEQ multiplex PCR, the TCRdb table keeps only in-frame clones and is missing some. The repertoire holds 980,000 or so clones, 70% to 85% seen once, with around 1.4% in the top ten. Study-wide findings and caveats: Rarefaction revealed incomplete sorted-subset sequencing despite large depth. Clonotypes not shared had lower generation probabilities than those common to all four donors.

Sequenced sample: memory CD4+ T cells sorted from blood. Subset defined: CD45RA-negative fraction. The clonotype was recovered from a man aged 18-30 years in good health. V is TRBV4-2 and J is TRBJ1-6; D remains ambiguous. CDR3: CASSQDLGRIYNSPLHF. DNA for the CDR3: TGTGCCAGCAGCCAAGACCTGGGCAGGATATATAATTCACCCCTCCACTTT.